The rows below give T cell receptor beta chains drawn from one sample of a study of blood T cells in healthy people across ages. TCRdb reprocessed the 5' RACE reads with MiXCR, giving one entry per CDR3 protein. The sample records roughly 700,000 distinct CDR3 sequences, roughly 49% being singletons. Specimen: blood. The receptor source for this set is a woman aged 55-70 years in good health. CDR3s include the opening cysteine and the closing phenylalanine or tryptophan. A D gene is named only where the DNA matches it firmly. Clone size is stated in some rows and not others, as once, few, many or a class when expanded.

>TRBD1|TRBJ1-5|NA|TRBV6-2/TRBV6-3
CASSPTDRSGQPQHF
TGTGCCAGCAGCCCCACGGACAGGTCCGGTCAGCCCCAGCATTTT
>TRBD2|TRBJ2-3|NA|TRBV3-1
CASSHYSGSSTDTQYF
TGTGCCAGCAGCCATTATAGCGGGAGCAGCACAGATACGCAGTATTTT
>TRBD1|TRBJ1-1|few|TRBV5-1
CASSYAPTGMNTEAFF
TGCGCCAGCAGCTACGCCCCGACAGGGATGAACACTGAAGCTTTCTTT
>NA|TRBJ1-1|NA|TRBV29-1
CSVRKGNTEAFF
TGCAGCGTTAGGAAAGGGAACACTGAAGCTTTCTTT
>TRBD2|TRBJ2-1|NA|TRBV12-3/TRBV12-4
CASSRGSGSLNEQFF
TGTGCCAGCAGCCGAGGCAGCGGGAGTTTGAATGAGCAGTTCTTC
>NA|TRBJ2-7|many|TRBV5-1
CASSLSGQTYEQYF
TGCGCCAGCAGCTTGTCTGGACAGACCTACGAGCAGTACTTC
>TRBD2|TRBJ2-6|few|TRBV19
CASTEGLARESGANVLTF
TGTGCCAGTACCGAGGGACTAGCGCGAGAGTCTGGGGCCAACGTCCTGACTTTC
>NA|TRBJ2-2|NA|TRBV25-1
CASSPQSVGSNTGELFF
TGTGCCAGCAGCCCCCAGTCAGTGGGTAGTAACACCGGGGAGCTGTTTTTT
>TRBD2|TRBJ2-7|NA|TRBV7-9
CASSDTLAGGVEQYF
TGTGCCAGCAGCGACACACTAGCGGGAGGCGTTGAGCAGTACTTC
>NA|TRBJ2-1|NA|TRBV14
CASSPLGFNEQFF
TGTGCCAGCAGCCCCCTGGGGTTCAATGAGCAGTTCTTC
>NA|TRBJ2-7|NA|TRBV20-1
CSAFSGTSYEQYF
TGCAGTGCTTTCTCCGGGACTTCCTACGAGCAGTACTTC
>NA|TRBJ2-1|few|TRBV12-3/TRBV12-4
CASSMEEGDEQFF
TGTGCCAGCAGTATGGAGGAGGGGGATGAGCAGTTCTTC
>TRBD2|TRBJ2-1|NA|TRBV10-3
CAIREREAGNNEQFF
TGTGCCATCAGGGAACGGGAGGCCGGGAACAATGAGCAGTTCTTC